These 29 T cell receptor beta chains came from one sample sequenced in a study of immune evolution from preneoplasia to lung adenocarcinoma. This table comes from immunoSEQ multiplex PCR, and its TCRdb copy is limited to in-frame clones, with some not included. The repertoire holds about 6,300 clones, with more than 70% as singletons. Material for sequencing was FFPE minimally invasive lung adenocarcinoma tissue. These receptors all stem from a person aged 65 to 79 with lung adenocarcinoma.

This sequence joins TRBV29-1 and TRBJ1-2; TRBD1 aligns across 7 bases. Trimming at V came to 3 bases and at J to 7 bases, leaving 8 bases not matched to a gene. CDR1 is SQVTM and CDR2 is ANQGSEA in the germline V gene. The CDR3 contains 13 residues. The CDR3 loop is CSVEMGQMVGYTF. Written as DNA, the CDR3 is TGCAGCGTTGAGATGGGACAGATGGTTGGCTACACCTTC.

The V call is TRBV9, the J call TRBJ1-2; D possibly corresponds to TRBD1 (6 bases). This CDR3 comprises 18 residues. CDR1 and CDR2 (germline): SGDLS, YYNGEE. The V gene lost 4 bases and the J gene lost 4 bases, with 26 bases spanning the gap. CDR3 sequence: CASSPQRTDRLITYGYTF. CDR3 nucleotide sequence: TGTGCCAGCAGCCCACAACGAACGGACAGACTAATAACCTATGGCTACACCTTC.

The chain's CDR3 is CASSLGSTGKVTQYF. As DNA, the CDR3 is TGCGCCAGCAGCTTGGGGAGTACAGGGAAGGTGACCCAGTACTTC. This chain joins TRBV5-1 and TRBJ2-5, with D perhaps TRBD1 (6 bases). There are 15 residues in the CDR3. Trimming stripped 0 bases from V and 7 bases from J, with 16 bases between. Germline-derived CDR1 and CDR2 are SGHRS and YFSETQ.

The chain recombines TRBV7-8 with TRBJ1-2; 7 bases are shared with TRBD1. The CDR3 is made up of 16 amino acids. Germline CDR1 reads SGHVS; CDR2 reads FQNEAQ. V gave up 1 base and J gave up 0 bases; unmatched junction bases: 5. The CDR3 loop reads CASSLERTGTNYGYTF. Here the CDR3 DNA reads TGTGCCAGCAGCTTAGAGAGGACAGGCACTAACTATGGCTACACCTTC.

This CDR3 reads CASSLLWDRDYEKLFF. CDR3 nucleotide sequence: TGTGCCAGCAGCTTACTCTGGGACAGGGATTATGAAAAACTGTTTTTT. The rearrangement joins TRBV7-9 to TRBJ1-4, with TRBD1 identical over 9 bases. The CDR3 extends over 16 amino acids. Germline CDR1 and CDR2: SEHNR and FQNEAQ (reference sequence). V trimming: 2 bases; J trimming: 6 bases; junction bases outside the gene matches: 7.

The J gene is TRBJ2-1, the V gene TRBV7-2; no clear D. V lost 5 bases to trimming and J lost 7 bases, with 12 bases between them. Germline CDR1 and CDR2: SGHTA and FQGNSA. The CDR3 covers 13 residues. The CDR3 nucleotides read TGTGCCAGCAGCCTACGGGTTAGGAATGAGCAGTTCTTC. Translation: CASSLRVRNEQFF.

The J gene is TRBJ1-2, the V gene TRBV4-1; TRBD1 agrees at 7 bases. Germline V CDR1 and CDR2: MGHRA, YSYEKL. J gave up 8 bases and V 0 bases, and 12 bases lay outside the gene matches. The CDR3 extends over 16 amino acids. CDR3 protein: CASSQEAATGFPGYTF. The CDR3, as DNA: TGCGCCAGCAGCCAAGAGGCCGCGACAGGGTTTCCGGGCTACACCTTC.

V gene TRBV19 combines with J gene TRBJ2-3, with D possibly matching TRBD2 (7 bases). The CDR3 has 15 amino acids. CDR1 and CDR2 (germline): LNHDA, SQIVND (reference sequence). V was shortened by 1 base and J by 4 bases, with 12 bases between the two germline ends. The DNA for the CDR3 is TGTGCCAGTAGTATAGCGGGGGCGGGGGCAGATACGCAGTATTTT. Residues: CASSIAGAGADTQYF.

This chain connects TRBV6-5 to TRBJ2-3, with TRBD1 identical over 7 bases. Germline V lookup: CDR1 MNHEY, CDR2 SVGAGI. Trimming removed 2 bases from V and 4 bases from J; junction bases left unmatched: 9. The CDR3 has 16 residues. The CDR3 region has the DNA TGTGCCAGCAGTTACAGTACAGGGGATCACGCAGATACGCAGTATTTT. This translates into CASSYSTGDHADTQYF.

The chain uses TRBV11-2 and TRBJ2-7, with 8 bases fitting TRBD2. The ends lost 1 base at V and 3 bases at J; junction bases unmatched: 5. CDR3 length: 15 amino acids. Looked up from germline, CDR1 is SGHAT and CDR2 is FQNNGV. The chain's CDR3 is CASSLGSGSHYEQYF. CDR3 nucleotides: TGTGCCAGCAGCTTAGGGAGCGGGAGTCACTACGAGCAGTACTTC.

This clone was detected only a few times. V usage is TRBV11-2 and J usage is TRBJ2-7; maybe TRBD2 (6 bases). CDR3 length: 14 amino acids. The germline V gene has CDR1 SGHAT and CDR2 FQNNGV. CDR3 protein: CATRGTPFSYEQYF. The CDR3 DNA sequence: TGTGCGACTCGGGGGACCCCATTCTCCTACGAGCAGTACTTC.

By proportion, this clone is medium-sized. This sequence joins TRBV4-3 and TRBJ2-1, with TRBD1 as a possible D gene (6 bases). The CDR3 contains 18 residues. Germline lookup yields CDR1 LGHNA and CDR2 YSLEER. V was clipped by 2 bases and J by 0 bases, with 17 bases between them. DNA for the CDR3: TGCGCCAGCAGCCAAACGGGACAACCACATGACTCCTACAATGAGCAGTTCTTC. It codes for CASSQTGQPHDSYNEQFF.

The chain has TRBV2 and TRBJ2-1; 10 bases are a match to TRBD1. J lost 9 bases, V lost 3 bases, and 8 bases had no gene match. Germline assignment: CDR1 SNHLY and CDR2 FYNNEI. The CDR3 is made up of 15 amino acids. The DNA of the CDR3 is TGTGCCAGCAGTGACGGGACAGGGGTCTTCAGTGAGCAGTTCTTC. This encodes CASSDGTGVFSEQFF.

This clone was counted once. The J gene is TRBJ2-1, the V gene TRBV6-5; TRBD2 might be the D (5 bases). CDR3 size: 15 residues. Germline V gene data show CDR1 as MNHEY and CDR2 as SVGAGI. Deletions cut 0 bases from V and 3 bases from J, with 9 bases between. The CDR3 spells CASSYSRALYNEQFF. CDR3 nucleotide sequence: TGTGCCAGCAGTTACTCGAGGGCTCTCTACAATGAGCAGTTCTTC.

V gene TRBV5-1 combines with J gene TRBJ2-2; no definite D call. V shed 1 base and J shed 0 bases, with 13 bases lying between them. Looked up from germline, CDR1 is SGHRS and CDR2 is YFSETQ. The CDR3 is made up of 17 amino acids. Here the CDR3 reads CASSLSVQEPNTGELFF. CDR3 bases: TGCGCCAGCAGCTTGAGTGTCCAGGAACCGAACACCGGGGAGCTGTTTTTT.

The V and J genes are TRBV5-4 and TRBJ1-1; D gene unclear. The CDR3 is 15 residues long. Trimming took 0 bases from V and 2 from J, leaving 11 bases between them. Germline assignment: CDR1 SGHNT and CDR2 YYREEE (reference sequence). CDR3 region: CASSLGPAANTEAFF. The CDR3, as DNA: TGTGCCAGCAGCTTGGGGCCAGCGGCAAACACTGAAGCTTTCTTT.

J is TRBJ2-1 and V is TRBV7-9; D uncertain. Germline V gene lookup returns CDR1 SEHNR and CDR2 FQNEAQ (reference sequence). The CDR3 has 13 amino acids. V lost 3 bases and J lost 8, with 11 bases in between. The CDR3 sequence is CASSFTVLDEQFF. The CDR3 DNA is TGTGCCAGCAGCTTCACTGTCTTGGATGAGCAGTTCTTC.

V is TRBV6-1 and J is TRBJ2-7, with no clear D. This CDR3 has 10 residues. CDR1 is MNHNS, CDR2 SASEGT, per germline. V dropped 6 bases and J dropped 3 bases, with 3 bases sitting between them. The CDR3 loop is CASRDYEQYF. The CDR3 bases are TGTGCCAGCAGGGACTACGAGCAGTACTTC.

The rearrangement uses TRBV11-1 and TRBJ2-3; D unclear. This CDR3 region has 13 residues. The germline gives CDR1 SGHAT, CDR2 FQDESV (reference sequence). Trimming took 4 bases from V and 6 from J, leaving 11 bases between them. CDR3 sequence reads: CASSSSLGDTQYF. In DNA, the CDR3 is TGTGCCAGCAGCTCATCCCTGGGGGATACGCAGTATTTT.

V gene TRBV7-8 combines with J gene TRBJ2-2, with unresolved D. V dropped 1 base and J dropped 1 base, with 10 bases sitting between them. The CDR3 spans 16 residues. CDR1 SGHVS and CDR2 FQNEAQ come from the germline V gene. The CDR3 protein is CASSLVGNLNTGELFF. The CDR3 nucleotides are TGTGCCAGCAGCTTAGTGGGGAATCTGAACACCGGGGAGCTGTTTTTT.

By share of the sample, this clone is large (0.1 to 1%). V is TRBV11-2 and J is TRBJ1-2, with 11 bases aligning to TRBD1. The V and J ends lost 3 bases and 2 bases, in that order; junction bases with no gene match: 5. Germline lookup yields CDR1 SGHAT and CDR2 FQNNGV. The CDR3 consists of 16 residues. CDR3 DNA sequence: TGTGCCAGCAGCTTGGCCGGGACAGGGGGGAACTATGGCTACACCTTC. Translated: CASSLAGTGGNYGYTF.

The chain links TRBV13 to TRBJ1-5; D is ambiguous. Germline values: CDR1 PRHDT, CDR2 FYEKMQ (reference sequence). The CDR3 consists of 16 residues. Trimming removed 5 bases at V and 1 base at J, with 15 bases between. CDR3 sequence: CASSPGGGRSNQPQHF. CDR3 coding DNA: TGTGCCAGCAGCCCCGGCGGAGGGCGCAGCAATCAGCCCCAGCATTTT.

This clone came up a few times. The chain uses TRBV5-5 and TRBJ2-4; 7 bases are a match to TRBD1. V gave up 4 bases and J gave up 6 bases; unmatched junction bases: 7. Germline V CDR1 and CDR2: SGHKS, YYEKEE (reference sequence). The CDR3 sequence is 14 residues long. CDR3 in amino acids: CASSLDRSGNIQYF. The CDR3 bases are TGTGCCAGCAGCCTGGACAGGTCAGGAAACATTCAGTACTTC.

V and J are TRBV6-5 and TRBJ1-5; 7 bases agree with TRBD1. Looked up from germline, CDR1 is MNHEY and CDR2 is SVGAGI. The CDR3 contains 14 residues. V lost 6 bases, J lost 3 bases, and 5 bases stayed unmatched. The CDR3 loop reads CASRPGQNNQPQHF. The DNA of the CDR3 is TGTGCCAGCAGGCCGGGACAGAACAATCAGCCCCAGCATTTT.

The J gene is TRBJ2-5, the V gene TRBV28; D ambiguous. Per germline, CDR1 MDHEN and CDR2 SYDVKM. Trimming shortened V by 7 bases and J by 5 bases, and 17 bases separated the two germline ends. The CDR3 loop spans 14 amino acids. This CDR3 reads CASTPVGDRETQYF. The DNA for the CDR3 is TGTGCCAGCACCCCGGTCGGAGATCGCGAGACCCAGTACTTC. The complete variable domain, with remaining parts taken from reference TRBV28 and TRBJ2-5, reads DVKVTQSSRYLVKRTGEKVFLECVQDMDHENMFWYRQDPGLGLRLIYFSYDVKMKEKGDIPEGYSVSREKKERFSLILESASTNQTSMYLCASTPVGDRETQYFGPGTRLLVL.

The chain combines TRBV11-2 with TRBJ2-7, with 12 bases identical to TRBD2. The junction had 4 bases not matched to a gene; V was cut back by 1 base and J by 3 bases. Germline V gene lookup returns CDR1 SGHAT and CDR2 FQNNGV. The CDR3 sequence is 16 residues long. Here the CDR3 reads CASSLGSSGGVYEQYF. CDR3 nucleotide sequence: TGTGCCAGCAGCTTAGGGTCTAGCGGGGGGGTCTACGAGCAGTACTTC.

The chain employs TRBV7-9 and TRBJ2-5, with 9 bases identical to TRBD1. V gave up 5 bases and J gave up 2 bases; unmatched junction bases: 6. Germline lookup yields CDR1 SEHNR and CDR2 FQNEAQ (reference sequence). This CDR3 comprises 15 residues. CDR3 sequence reads: CASSIRTGVQETQYF. In DNA form, the CDR3 reads TGTGCCAGCAGCATCCGGACAGGGGTACAAGAGACCCAGTACTTC.

The V and J genes are TRBV7-8 and TRBJ2-7; 11 bases line up with TRBD2. The CDR3 has 20 residues. Losses at the gene ends were 5 bases for V and 3 bases for J; bases not matched to a gene: 21. Germline V lookup: CDR1 SGHVS, CDR2 FQNEAQ. For the CDR3, the DNA is TGTGCCAGCAGCCTACAGGGGGTACTAGCGGGAGTCGGCTCTAACTACGAGCAGTACTTC. Its protein product is CASSLQGVLAGVGSNYEQYF.

This chain connects TRBV5-1 to TRBJ1-2, with D possibly TRBD1 on 6 matching bases. The germline CDR1 and CDR2 sequences are SGHRS and YFSETQ. This CDR3 is built from 12 residues. V was cut by 3 bases and J by 4 bases, with 7 bases left in between. CDR3 nucleotide sequence: TGCGCCAGCAGCTCGGACAGCTATGGCTACACCTTC. Amino acid sequence: CASSSDSYGYTF. Combining the CDR3 with reference TRBV5-1 and TRBJ1-2 gives the whole variable domain KAGVTQTPRYLIKTRGQQVTLSCSPISGHRSVSWYQQTPGQGLQFLFEYFSETQRNKGNFPGRFSGRQFSNSRSEMNVSTLELGDSALYLCASSSDSYGYTFGSGTRLTVV.